These T cell receptor beta chains were read from a single sample in a study of blood T cell repertoires in COVID-19. TCRdb's copy holds only in-frame clones and misses some; the assay was immunoSEQ multiplex PCR. This table has 9,000 to 10,000 clones, around 77% appearing once. Sequences were obtained from peripheral blood. All receptors derive from a human donor in a cohort sampled during active COVID-19. Each CDR3 is given with its conserved first and last residue. A D gene is named only where the DNA matches it firmly. Where a row states a size, it is once, few, many or the class of an expanded clone; other rows omit it.

TRBJ1-4	TRBV6-5	-	-	CASTLEGLEKLFF	TGTGCCAGCACCCTGGAGGGTTTGGAAAAACTGTTTTTT
TRBJ2-7	TRBV7-3	TRBD1	-	CASSSSGGFGEQYF	TGTGCCAGCAGCAGTTCAGGGGGTTTTGGAGAGCAGTACTTC
TRBJ2-7	TRBV11-3	-	-	CASSYTGSYEQYF	TGTGCCAGCAGCTACACAGGCTCCTACGAGCAGTACTTC
TRBJ2-7	TRBV6-1	-	-	CASSESLTYEQYF	TGTGCCAGCAGTGAAAGCCTGACCTACGAGCAGTACTTC
TRBJ1-4	TRBV27	-	-	CASSSLLQTELFF	TGTGCCAGCAGTTCCCTCCTCCAGACAGAACTGTTTTTT
TRBJ2-7	TRBV19	TRBD1	-	CASSKRPGQGDYEQYF	TGTGCCAGTAGTAAACGGCCGGGACAGGGGGACTACGAGCAGTACTTC
TRBJ2-2	TRBV6-2/TRBV6-3	TRBD2	-	CASSKISGGATGELFF	TGTGCCAGCAGTAAGATCAGCGGGGGGGCCACCGGGGAGCTGTTTTTT
TRBJ1-1	TRBV7-2	-	-	CASSLGHFNTEAFF	TGTGCCAGCAGCTTAGGACACTTTAACACTGAAGCTTTCTTT
TRBJ1-6	TRBV3-1/TRBV3-2	-	-	CASSQVSLRLKDNSPLHF	TGTGCCAGCAGCCAAGTTTCCTTGAGGCTTAAGGATAATTCACCCCTCCACTTT
TRBJ2-3	TRBV11-3	TRBD1	-	CASSARTGARTDTQYF	TGTGCCAGCAGCGCAAGGACAGGGGCCCGCACAGATACGCAGTATTTT
TRBJ1-2	TRBV18	-	-	CASSPRKESFGYTF	TGTGCCAGCTCACCAAGAAAGGAGAGTTTTGGCTACACCTTC
TRBJ2-1	TRBV1	-	few	CTSSQGTNPTNEQFF	TGCACCAGCAGCCAAGGGACTAACCCCACCAATGAGCAGTTCTTC
TRBJ1-2	TRBV27	-	few	CASTRLGGTGDYTF	TGTGCCAGCACCAGGTTGGGTGGGACTGGAGACTACACCTTC
TRBJ2-5	TRBV5-6	TRBD2	-	CASSPRRLAGDQETQYF	TGTGCCAGCAGCCCAAGAAGACTAGCGGGGGACCAAGAGACCCAGTACTTC
TRBJ1-5	TRBV5-5	TRBD1	-	CASSLDRGQQPQHF	TGTGCCAGCAGCCTGGACAGGGGGCAACAGCCCCAGCATTTT
TRBJ1-1	TRBV24-1	TRBD1	-	CATSPGQGTEAFF	TGTGCCACCTCCCCGGGACAGGGTACTGAAGCTTTCTTT
TRBJ2-5	TRBV7-2	TRBD1	-	CASSSRTGGETQYF	TGTGCCAGCAGCTCAAGGACAGGGGGGGAGACCCAGTACTTC
TRBJ1-4	TRBV30	TRBD1	-	CAWSRGQAHNEKLFF	TGTGCCTGGAGTAGAGGACAGGCCCATAATGAAAAACTGTTTTTT